A selection of T cell receptor beta chains follows, all from one sample in a study of blood T cell repertoires in COVID-19. Measured with immunoSEQ multiplex PCR; TCRdb has only the in-frame clones, and not every one. The table shows approximately 80,000 clones, with roughly nine tenths occurring only once. The sample consisted of peripheral blood. The receptors derive from a human donor in a cohort sampled during active COVID-19. The CDR3 runs from the conserved cysteine through the conserved F or W. A D gene is named only where the DNA matches it firmly. Expanded clones are given a class, and other clones once, few, many or no size at all.

J gene: TRBJ2-3; V gene: TRBV5-1; clone size: -; D gene: TRBD1; CDR3 protein: CASTTGTGGGTDTQYF; CDR3 DNA: TGCGCCAGCACTACCGGGACAGGGGGTGGCACAGATACGCAGTATTTT
J gene: TRBJ2-1; V gene: TRBV3-1/TRBV3-2; clone size: once; D gene: -; CDR3 protein: CASSPDRYNEQFF; CDR3 DNA: TGTGCCAGCAGCCCCGACAGGTACAATGAGCAGTTCTTC
J gene: TRBJ2-7; V gene: TRBV7-2; clone size: -; D gene: TRBD1; CDR3 protein: CASSLAHRGYEQYF; CDR3 DNA: TGTGCCAGCAGCTTAGCCCACAGGGGGTACGAGCAGTACTTC
J gene: TRBJ2-3; V gene: TRBV19; clone size: -; D gene: TRBD1; CDR3 protein: CASSPTGGGTDTQYF; CDR3 DNA: TGTGCCAGTAGTCCGACAGGGGGCGGCACAGATACGCAGTATTTT
J gene: TRBJ2-2; V gene: TRBV5-1; clone size: -; D gene: -; CDR3 protein: CASSSGGQLTGELFF; CDR3 DNA: TGCGCCAGCAGCTCAGGAGGGCAGCTCACCGGGGAGCTGTTTTTT
J gene: TRBJ1-1; V gene: TRBV21-1; clone size: -; D gene: -; CDR3 protein: CATRRHRGASTEAFF; CDR3 DNA: TGTGCCACCCGACGGCACAGGGGGGCGAGCACTGAAGCTTTCTTT
J gene: TRBJ2-3; V gene: TRBV5-4; clone size: -; D gene: TRBD1; CDR3 protein: CASSLDLGQITDTQYF; CDR3 DNA: TGTGCCAGCAGCTTGGATCTGGGACAGATCACAGATACGCAGTATTTT
J gene: TRBJ1-4; V gene: TRBV9; clone size: medium-sized; D gene: TRBD1; CDR3 protein: CASSVGTGGFEKLFF; CDR3 DNA: TGTGCCAGCAGCGTGGGGACAGGGGGCTTTGAAAAACTGTTTTTT
J gene: TRBJ2-3; V gene: TRBV7-9; clone size: -; D gene: -; CDR3 protein: CASSLVQLRTDTQYF; CDR3 DNA: TGTGCCAGCAGCCTCGTCCAATTGCGTACAGATACGCAGTATTTT
J gene: TRBJ1-4; V gene: TRBV27; clone size: once; D gene: -; CDR3 protein: CASSPGRGGEKLFF; CDR3 DNA: TGTGCCAGCAGTCCCGGGAGAGGCGGAGAAAAACTGTTTTTT
J gene: TRBJ2-2; V gene: TRBV4-1; clone size: -; D gene: -; CDR3 protein: CASTLGKGRWTGELFF; CDR3 DNA: TGCGCCAGCACCTTGGGTAAGGGGCGGTGGACCGGGGAGCTGTTTTTT
J gene: TRBJ1-2; V gene: TRBV11-1; clone size: -; D gene: -; CDR3 protein: CASSLHTRDKSGYTF; CDR3 DNA: TGTGCCAGCAGCTTACACACCCGGGACAAGAGTGGCTACACCTTC
J gene: TRBJ2-1; V gene: TRBV29-1; clone size: -; D gene: TRBD1; CDR3 protein: CSVEDRDREVYNEQFF; CDR3 DNA: TGCAGCGTTGAAGATCGGGACAGGGAAGTTTACAATGAGCAGTTCTTC
J gene: TRBJ2-3; V gene: TRBV6-5; clone size: -; D gene: -; CDR3 protein: CAGLAAGDTQYF; CDR3 DNA: TGTGCCGGACTGGCCGCCGGAGATACGCAGTATTTT
J gene: TRBJ2-1; V gene: TRBV3-1/TRBV3-2; clone size: -; D gene: TRBD2; CDR3 protein: CASSFKIGGLAGPNSYNEQFF; CDR3 DNA: TGTGCCAGCAGCTTTAAAATTGGGGGACTAGCGGGACCTAACTCCTACAATGAGCAGTTCTTC
J gene: TRBJ1-1; V gene: TRBV9; clone size: -; D gene: -; CDR3 protein: CASSDHAGKNTEAFF; CDR3 DNA: TGTGCCAGCAGCGATCATGCCGGTAAGAACACTGAAGCTTTCTTT
J gene: TRBJ2-7; V gene: TRBV14; clone size: -; D gene: -; CDR3 protein: CASSQAGRVGDEQYF; CDR3 DNA: TGTGCCAGCAGCCAAGCAGGCAGGGTAGGGGACGAGCAGTACTTC
J gene: TRBJ2-2; V gene: TRBV5-6; clone size: -; D gene: -; CDR3 protein: CASSLAAGELFF; CDR3 DNA: TGTGCCAGCAGCTTGGCCGCCGGGGAGCTGTTTTTT
J gene: TRBJ1-2; V gene: TRBV3-1/TRBV3-2; clone size: -; D gene: -; CDR3 protein: CASSQIDSSAAPGYTF; CDR3 DNA: TGTGCCAGCAGCCAAATCGACAGTTCGGCAGCCCCCGGCTACACCTTC
J gene: TRBJ2-1; V gene: TRBV11-1; clone size: -; D gene: -; CDR3 protein: CASSLTGRKNEQFF; CDR3 DNA: TGTGCCAGCAGCTTAACAGGCAGGAAGAATGAGCAGTTCTTC
J gene: TRBJ1-4; V gene: TRBV7-9; clone size: -; D gene: TRBD1; CDR3 protein: CASSLGGQGVNEKLFF; CDR3 DNA: TGTGCCAGCAGCTTAGGGGGACAGGGTGTTAATGAAAAACTGTTTTTT
J gene: TRBJ2-5; V gene: TRBV2; clone size: -; D gene: -; CDR3 protein: CASSKQGWTETQYF; CDR3 DNA: TGTGCCAGCAGCAAACAGGGTTGGACGGAGACCCAGTACTTC
J gene: TRBJ2-3; V gene: TRBV7-2; clone size: -; D gene: -; CDR3 protein: CASSPDRGFTDTQYF; CDR3 DNA: TGTGCCAGCAGCCCAGACCGGGGGTTCACAGATACGCAGTATTTT
J gene: TRBJ1-4; V gene: TRBV6-1; clone size: -; D gene: TRBD1; CDR3 protein: CASSEGTGYEKLFF; CDR3 DNA: TGTGCCAGCAGTGAAGGGACAGGGTATGAAAAACTGTTTTTT